Shown below are 17 T cell receptor beta chains from a single sample sequenced in a study of cytomegalovirus exposure and HLA in healthy donors. Some clones are missing from TCRdb's copy, which holds only in-frame ones; the method was immunoSEQ multiplex PCR. The table includes some 110,000 clones, around 94% detected once. Sequencing was carried out using PBMCs. These TCRs come from a young woman in good health and CMV-seronegative.

The CDR3 sequence: CASSRPGAYEQYF. Here the CDR3 DNA reads TGTGCCAGCAGCCGCCCCGGAGCCTACGAGCAGTACTTC. The J gene is TRBJ2-7, the V gene TRBV7-9; D is uncertain. Germline V lookup: CDR1 SEHNR, CDR2 FQNEAQ (reference sequence). The CDR3 length is 13 residues. V was trimmed by 5 bases and J by 2 bases, leaving 10 bases between them.

This clone was counted between two and nine times. The chain recombines TRBV6-5 with TRBJ2-7; a possible D gene is TRBD2 (6 bases). In germline, CDR1 is MNHEY, CDR2 SVGAGI. The CDR3 runs 14 residues. V lost 6 bases and J 0 bases, leaving 12 bases between the germline ends. Here the CDR3 DNA reads TGTGCCAGCAGCTCTCTGGGGGGCTCCTACGAGCAGTACTTC. It yields the protein CASSSLGGSYEQYF.

The rearrangement links TRBV5-1 to TRBJ1-4; D gene unclear. V lost 3 bases to trimming and J lost 8 bases, with 14 bases between them. Germline V CDR1 and CDR2: SGHRS, YFSETQ. This CDR3 is built from 14 residues. The CDR3 region has the DNA TGCGCCAGCAGCTCCTTTGGACTGGGAGAAAAACTGTTTTTT. Protein: CASSSFGLGEKLFF.

The sample holds one count of this clone. V gene TRBV10-2 combines with J gene TRBJ1-4; D uncertain. The CDR3 covers 14 residues. Germline V gene lookup returns CDR1 WSHSY and CDR2 SAAADI. The V end was cut by 0 bases, the J end by 4 bases, with 6 bases between. The CDR3 spells CASSESAVNEKLFF. The CDR3 DNA reads as TGCGCCAGCAGTGAGTCGGCCGTTAATGAAAAACTGTTTTTT.

The rearrangement uses TRBV10-3 and TRBJ1-2; TRBD1 is a possible D gene (6 bases). This CDR3 is built from 16 residues. Germline V lookup: CDR1 ENHRY, CDR2 SYGVKD. Trimming removed 0 bases from V and 6 bases from J, with 17 bases in between. Here the CDR3 reads CAISESMMGAQDGYTF. Written as DNA, the CDR3 is TGTGCCATCAGTGAGTCGATGATGGGGGCGCAGGATGGCTACACCTTC.

This chain links TRBV5-4 with TRBJ2-5, with D tentatively TRBD2 (6 bases). Germline assignment: CDR1 SGHNT and CDR2 YYREEE (reference sequence). V gave up 0 bases and J gave up 2 bases, with 20 bases separating them. This CDR3 is built from 18 residues. This CDR3 reads CASSLAGAAGRRQETQYF. In nucleotides, the CDR3 is TGTGCCAGCAGCTTGGCTGGGGCGGCGGGACGAAGGCAAGAGACCCAGTACTTC.

V and J are TRBV30 and TRBJ2-3; TRBD2 matches 7 bases. Germline V gene data show CDR1 as GTSNPN and CDR2 as SVGIG (reference sequence). V was pared by 5 bases and J by 0 bases, with 14 bases of the junction left unmatched. The CDR3 loop spans 17 amino acids. The CDR3 DNA follows: TGTGCCTGGGCAAAGCGGGGAGGGTTTTTGAGCACAGATACGCAGTATTTT. It yields the protein CAWAKRGGFLSTDTQYF.

The rearrangement links TRBV6-5 to TRBJ2-3; 10 bases agree with TRBD2. V shed 7 bases and J 0 bases; nucleotides not matched to a gene: 1. Germline CDR1 and CDR2: MNHEY and SVGAGI. The length of the CDR3 is 14 residues. The CDR3 region is CASKTSGSTDTQYF. The CDR3 nucleotides are TGTGCCAGCAAGACTAGCGGGAGCACAGATACGCAGTATTTT.

The rearrangement joins TRBV19 to TRBJ1-5, with no clear D. V was trimmed by 2 bases and J by 4 bases, leaving 9 bases between them. Germline V lookup: CDR1 LNHDA, CDR2 SQIVND (reference sequence). The CDR3 is 14 amino acids. CDR3 loop: CASSIIPVNQPQHF. CDR3 sequence (DNA): TGTGCCAGTAGTATAATACCGGTAAATCAGCCCCAGCATTTT.

The chain recombines TRBV19 with TRBJ1-5, with 11 positions matching TRBD1. Germline lookup yields CDR1 LNHDA and CDR2 SQIVND (reference sequence). The V segment lost 9 bases and the J segment 5 bases; nucleotides outside the gene matches: 3. The CDR3 length is 13 residues. The CDR3 nucleotides read TGTGCCAGCCGGGGACAGGGGGATCAGCCCCAGCATTTT. It encodes CASRGQGDQPQHF.

The gene calls are TRBV19 and TRBJ2-1; the match to TRBD2 covers 10 bases. Germline CDR1 is LNHDA and CDR2 is SQIVND (reference sequence). J was trimmed by 7 bases and V by 10 bases; bases with no gene match: 13. This CDR3 has 15 amino acids. The CDR3 spells CATAGASGGANEQFF. As DNA, the CDR3 is TGTGCCACCGCGGGGGCCAGCGGGGGGGCAAATGAGCAGTTCTTC.

J is TRBJ1-5 and V is TRBV7-9; D remains unclear. The V end lost 1 base, the J end lost 2 bases, and 12 bases lay between the germline ends. The CDR3 loop spans 16 amino acids. Germline-derived CDR1 and CDR2 are SEHNR and FQNEAQ (reference sequence). The CDR3 loop reads CASSLVGGVGNQPQHF. The CDR3 bases are TGTGCCAGCAGCTTAGTTGGAGGAGTCGGCAATCAGCCCCAGCATTTT.

The chain has TRBV9 and TRBJ2-3; unclear D gene. Germline assignment: CDR1 SGDLS and CDR2 YYNGEE. The CDR3 spans 14 residues. The germline V and J ends were trimmed by 0 bases and 5 bases, with 10 bases remaining between them. The CDR3 loop reads CASSVDGVLDTQYF. The CDR3 coding sequence is TGTGCCAGCAGCGTAGATGGTGTACTAGATACGCAGTATTTT.

V gene TRBV6-6 combines with J gene TRBJ1-2; TRBD1 agrees at 8 bases. The length of the CDR3 is 15 residues. V gave up 4 bases and J gave up 6 bases; unmatched junction bases: 10. Germline CDR1 reads MNHNY; CDR2 reads SVGAGI (reference sequence). The CDR3 nucleotides read TGTGCCAGCAGTTTCTATAAGCAGGGGGCGGATGGCTACACCTTC. The encoded protein is CASSFYKQGADGYTF.

V is TRBV25-1 and J is TRBJ2-4; TRBD2 matches at 13 bases. In germline, CDR1 is MGHDK, CDR2 SYGVNS. The CDR3 contains 15 residues. V was clipped by 8 bases and J by 7 bases; unmatched bases: 8. CDR3 region: CASSRLAGGMNIQYF. The CDR3 bases are TGTGCCAGCTCCAGACTAGCGGGGGGTATGAACATTCAGTACTTC.

The V call is TRBV19, the J call TRBJ1-5; tentatively, D is TRBD1 (6 bases). The V and J ends lost 4 bases and 8 bases respectively, with 15 bases between them. CDR1 and CDR2 (germline): LNHDA, SQIVND (reference sequence). CDR3 length: 14 amino acids. CDR3 sequence reads: CASSKGGAGEPQHF. The CDR3 DNA follows: TGTGCCAGTAGTAAAGGGGGTGCGGGGGAGCCCCAGCATTTT.

The chain links TRBV20-1 to TRBJ1-2; no reliable D call. The CDR3 sequence is 11 residues long. Trimming left V 6 bases short and J 7 bases short, with 12 bases between. CDR1 is DFQATT, CDR2 SNEGSKA, per germline (reference sequence). CDR3 nucleotide sequence: TGCAGTGCCGATGACTGGTCTGGCTACACCTTC. Encoded protein: CSADDWSGYTF.